A selection of T cell receptor beta chains follows, all from one sample in a study of cytomegalovirus exposure and HLA in healthy donors. TCRdb's table, derived via immunoSEQ multiplex PCR, lists solely in-frame clones and lacks some. The data show about 170,000 clones, with 65% to 85% seen just once and roughly 0.75% held by the top ten. The sequenced material came from PBMCs. The receptors shown here come from a woman under 30 in good health and CMV-seronegative. Each CDR3 is given with its conserved first and last residue.

J gene: TRBJ2-5
V gene: TRBV6-5
CDR3 protein: CASSSIPLGKETQYF

J gene: TRBJ1-5
V gene: TRBV27
CDR3 protein: CASSSLRQRTGYQPQHF

J gene: TRBJ1-5
V gene: TRBV5-1
CDR3 protein: CASSLGTGNNQPQHF

J gene: TRBJ2-1
V gene: TRBV7-2
CDR3 protein: CASRATSGVYNEQFF

J gene: TRBJ2-5
V gene: TRBV5-1
CDR3 protein: CASSLGEGAKETQYF

J gene: TRBJ2-7
V gene: TRBV5-1
CDR3 protein: CASSSTSGETEQYF

J gene: TRBJ2-6
V gene: TRBV5-1
CDR3 protein: CASRGQSGANVLTF

J gene: TRBJ2-7
V gene: TRBV4-1
CDR3 protein: CASSPINGLADPYEQYF

J gene: TRBJ2-5
V gene: TRBV5-1
CDR3 protein: CASRSETQYF

J gene: TRBJ2-7
V gene: TRBV7-9
CDR3 protein: CSSSFGQISDEQYF

J gene: TRBJ1-2
V gene: TRBV27
CDR3 protein: CASSLSNLNYGYTF

J gene: TRBJ2-5
V gene: TRBV19
CDR3 protein: CASSRDRGNQETQYF

J gene: TRBJ2-3
V gene: TRBV28
CDR3 protein: CASSLYQSWGVSTDTQYF

J gene: TRBJ2-3
V gene: TRBV20-1
CDR3 protein: CSASSTDTQYF